This entry is about one T cell receptor (beta chain). Its antigen remains unknown. CDR1 and CDR2 (germline): SGHRS, YFSETQ. Trimming pared 3 bases from V and 5 bases from J, leaving 14 bases between. The CDR3 consists of 14 residues. TCRdb analysed the 5' RACE reads with MiXCR anew, one entry per CDR3 protein. Among approximately 210,000 distinct CDR3 sequences listed, around 6.5% were seen once. These data are taken from a study of identical twins. General study findings and limits: With beta out-of-frame sequences, excess sharing by twins was weaker. Out-of-frame alpha sequences common to twins exhibited an excess of low generation probability.

This same sample was also taken into another study, of T cells expressing NK-cell markers. As that report states: Sorted CD3+CD56-NKG2C+, CD3+CD56+NKG2C+ and CD3+CD56+NKG2C- T cells supplied the TCR beta repertoires.

The receptor's source is a woman younger than 35 in good health. The genes are TRBV5-1 and TRBJ2-5; D is tentatively TRBD1 or TRBD2 (5 bases each). Material: CD8+ T cells sorted from blood. The CDR3 region has the DNA TGCGCCAGCAGCTCGGGGCGGTACGGGGAGACCCAGTACTTC. As protein: CASSSGRYGETQYF.